A single sample gave rise to the 9 T cell receptor beta chains below, sequenced in a study of T-cell reconstitution after alpha-beta-depleted transplantation in children listed by TCRdb under 2016. Library generation was performed with PCR. The reads were generated on an Illumina HiSeq 2500. To normalize quantification of the TCRbeta repertoire, the TCR libraries were built with molecular barcoding that relied on unique molecular identifiers. Using fastp at Q25 and MiXCR, TCRdb reprocessed the public reads and kept productive beta chains. Entries that share a CDR3 protein sequence are merged under the most common genes and DNA. For this sample there are about a million distinct CDR3 sequences; roughly 31% appear just once. Over 25% of the sample comes from the top ten. The sample's treatment or condition, from its label and the paper: allogeneic hematopoietic cell transplantation with graft depleted of TCRalphabeta T cells and CD19 B cells.

This material consisted of PBMCs, mostly from graft donor cells, taken 360 days after TCRalphabeta/CD19-depleted stem cell transplant. Receptors were obtained from a boy younger than two who had a stem cell transplant for SCID, so the T cells may come from the graft donor.

This chain joins TRBV29-1 and TRBJ1-2; 9 bases match TRBD1. V gave up 6 bases and J gave up 0 bases; unmatched junction bases: 5. This CDR3 contains 14 residues. Per germline, CDR1 SQVTM and CDR2 ANQGSEA. CDR3 DNA sequence: TGCAGCGTACAGGGGGCCATCGCTAACTATGGCTACACCTTC. It yields the protein CSVQGAIANYGYTF.

This clonotype is a singleton in its sample. This chain uses TRBV5-6 with TRBJ2-1; 11 bases are shared with TRBD2. J lost 6 bases, V lost 2 bases, and 10 bases had no gene match. CDR1 SGHDT and CDR2 YYEEEE come from the germline V gene. The CDR3 has 17 amino acids. This CDR3 is CASSLVAGGPWVNEQFF. CDR3 sequence (DNA): TGTGCCAGCAGCTTAGTAGCGGGGGGGCCTTGGGTCAATGAGCAGTTCTTC.

The V gene is TRBV5-6, the J gene TRBJ2-3; tentatively, D is TRBD1 or TRBD2 (5 bases each). The germline V and J ends were trimmed by 0 bases and 7 bases, with 9 bases remaining between them. Germline V gene lookup returns CDR1 SGHDT and CDR2 YYEEEE. The CDR3 runs 13 residues. CDR3 region: CASSLGDGHTQYF. The CDR3 coding sequence is TGTGCCAGCAGCTTGGGGGACGGGCATACGCAGTATTTT.

This chain joins TRBV4-2 and TRBJ1-1, with a possible D match to TRBD1 (5 bases). This CDR3 has 12 residues. Germline assignment: CDR1 LGHNA and CDR2 YNFKEQ. V lost 1 base and J lost 11, with 11 bases in between. CDR3 nucleotides: TGTGCCAGCAGCCAAGGGCCGGGGGGGGCTTTCTTT. Its translation is CASSQGPGGAFF.

There are a few counts of this clonotype. The chain combines TRBV4-3 with TRBJ2-3; tentative D call: TRBD1 (6 bases). The V gene's germline CDR1 is LGHNA and CDR2 YSLEER. The ends were cut back, 0 bases at V and 9 bases at J, with 16 bases in the middle. The CDR3 is 15 amino acids. The CDR3 sequence: CASSQDSERDMTQYF. DNA of the CDR3: TGCGCCAGCAGCCAAGATTCGGAACGGGACATGACGCAGTATTTT.

The CDR3 DNA reads TGTGCCAGCAGCCTAGGGAGCGGGGTAGGGAGGGAGCAGTTCTTC. Protein product: CASSLGSGVGREQFF. The chain recombines TRBV12-3 or TRBV12-4 with TRBJ2-1; 7 positions match TRBD2. This CDR3 comprises 15 residues. The trim removed 6 bases at V and 10 bases at J, leaving 15 bases unmatched.

This rearrangement joins TRBV4-2 to TRBJ1-2, with D unclear. From germline, CDR1 is LGHNA and CDR2 YNFKEQ. V was cut by 1 base and J by 3 bases, with 6 bases left in between. The CDR3 runs to 13 residues. This chain's CDR3 is CASSQGAYYGYTF. Here the CDR3 DNA reads TGTGCCAGCAGCCAAGGAGCCTACTATGGCTACACCTTC.

In its sample, this clonotype was seen a few times. Here the CDR3 reads CASSPHFGERGPYEQYF. Written as DNA, the CDR3 is TGTGCCAGCAGCCCCCACTTCGGGGAGCGGGGACCCTACGAGCAGTACTTC. The V gene is TRBV4-2, the J gene TRBJ2-7; 7 bases are a match to TRBD2. The CDR3 is 17 residues long. V lost 4 bases, J lost 2 bases, and 14 bases stayed unmatched. Germline V lookup: CDR1 LGHNA, CDR2 YNFKEQ.

This clonotype was detected a few times. The chain uses TRBV9 and TRBJ1-6, with D tentatively TRBD1 (5 bases). Trimming stripped 2 bases from V and 7 bases from J, with 13 bases between. This CDR3 has 15 residues. Germline-derived CDR1 and CDR2 are SGDLS and YYNGEE. In DNA, the CDR3 is TGTGCCAGCAGCGTTGGGGCAGTTCCCAATTCACCCCTCCACTTT. This gives the protein CASSVGAVPNSPLHF. Combining the CDR3 with reference TRBV9 and TRBJ1-6 gives the whole variable domain DSGVTQTPKHLITATGQRVTLRCSPRSGDLSVYWYQQSLDQGLQFLIQYYNGEERAKGNILERFSAQQFPDLHSELNLSSLELGDSALYFCASSVGAVPNSPLHFGNGTRLTVT.